This entry lists 13 T cell receptor beta chains sequenced from one sample in a study of blood T cell repertoires in COVID-19. Data came from immunoSEQ multiplex PCR; TCRdb stores just in-frame clones and leaves some out. The sample lists tens of thousands of clones; approximately 85% were seen once. What was sequenced was peripheral blood. The receptors derive from a human donor in a cohort sampled during active COVID-19. The donor label of this sample is uncertain.

The J gene is TRBJ2-1, the V gene TRBV28; 10 bases agree with TRBD2. The germline CDR1 and CDR2 sequences are MDHEN and SYDVKM. The CDR3 totals 15 residues. After removal of 3 bases from V and 8 bases from J, the junction contained 7 bases not matched to a gene. CDR3 DNA sequence: TGTGCCAGCAGTTTCGGAGCGGGGGGGGTCCATGAGCAGTTCTTC. Residues: CASSFGAGGVHEQFF.

J is TRBJ1-5 and V is TRBV24-1, with D tentatively TRBD1 (6 bases). V was pared by 5 bases and J by 0 bases, with 7 bases between. The CDR3 totals 14 residues. CDR1 is KGHDR, CDR2 SFDVKD, per germline. The CDR3 DNA follows: TGTGCCACCAGTGGGACAGATAGCAATCAGCCCCAGCATTTT. Translating gives CATSGTDSNQPQHF.

The table lists this clone with a count of one. At the DNA level, this CDR3 is encoded by other sequences in the same sample as well. CDR3 region: CASTPGGSYNEQFF. CDR3 DNA sequence: TGTGCCAGCACCCCCGGCGGGTCGTACAATGAGCAGTTCTTC. The V and J genes are TRBV25-1 and TRBJ2-1, with a possible D match to TRBD2 (5 bases). V was pared by 7 bases and J by 4 bases, with 14 bases between. CDR1 and CDR2 from the germline V gene are MGHDK and SYGVNS. This CDR3 is built from 14 residues.

The V gene is TRBV18, the J gene TRBJ1-1; D gene unclear. This CDR3 has 13 amino acids. Germline V gene lookup returns CDR1 KGHSH and CDR2 LQKENI. Trimming stripped 2 bases from V and 3 bases from J, with 7 bases between. The CDR3 nucleotides are TGTGCCAGCTCACCAACGAGTTACACTGAAGCTTTCTTT. Amino acids: CASSPTSYTEAFF.

This clone was detected only a few times. The chain joins TRBV12-5 to TRBJ2-4; D unclear. The V gene's germline CDR1 is LGHNT and CDR2 FRNRAP. The germline V and J ends were trimmed by 3 bases and 0 bases, with 9 bases remaining between them. The CDR3 runs 15 residues. CDR3 DNA sequence: TGTGCTAGTGGTTTTAGAGGAAGAGCCAAAAACATTCAGTACTTC. Encoded protein: CASGFRGRAKNIQYF.

This clone was seen a handful of times. The chain is built from TRBV2 and TRBJ1-4; unclear D gene. V shed 2 bases and J shed 4 bases, with 11 bases lying between them. Germline values: CDR1 SNHLY, CDR2 FYNNEI. This CDR3 comprises 15 residues. In DNA form, the CDR3 reads TGTGCCAGCAGTGAAAGTAGAACTTATAATGAAAAACTGTTTTTT. Residues: CASSESRTYNEKLFF.

The V and J genes are TRBV2 and TRBJ2-6, with D perhaps matching TRBD1 (5 bases). V was shortened by 5 bases and J by 0 bases, with 11 bases between the two germline ends. The CDR3 is 16 residues long. The germline V gene has CDR1 SNHLY and CDR2 FYNNEI. CDR3 coding DNA: TGTGCCAGCAGTCGCCAGGGAAGCTCTGGGGCCAACGTCCTGACTTTC. It encodes CASSRQGSSGANVLTF.

The chain recombines TRBV5-6 with TRBJ1-2; no definite D call. Germline CDR1 is SGHDT and CDR2 is YYEEEE. The V and J ends lost 4 bases and 4 bases respectively, with 14 bases between them. This CDR3 is built from 14 residues. In DNA, the CDR3 is TGTGCCAGCAGCGGGATAGACGGGATCTATGGCTACACCTTC. Protein sequence: CASSGIDGIYGYTF.

The chain carries TRBV6-5 and TRBJ1-1; weak D call: TRBD1 (6 bases). The CDR3 has 13 residues. The germline V gene has CDR1 MNHEY and CDR2 SVGAGI. Trimming cost V 5 bases and J 6 bases, with 13 bases left between them. CDR3 in DNA: TGTGCCAGCAGTCTTACAGGGAGGGCTGAAGCTTTCTTT. Protein product: CASSLTGRAEAFF.

This clone has just a few counts. The chain combines TRBV3-1 (or the pseudogene TRBV3-2) with TRBJ1-4; perhaps TRBD1 as D (6 bases). V lost 5 bases and J lost 8, with 15 bases in between. This CDR3 is 14 amino acids long. CDR1 is LGHDT and CDR2 is YNNKEL in the germline V gene (reference sequence). CDR3 protein: CASSTITGNEKLFF. The DNA of the CDR3 is TGTGCCAGCAGCACGATTACAGGGAACGAAAAACTGTTTTTT.

The J gene is TRBJ2-1, the V gene TRBV9, with TRBD2 as a possible D gene (7 bases). Germline values: CDR1 SGDLS, CDR2 YYNGEE. The CDR3 loop spans 16 amino acids. Trimming pared 0 bases from V and 2 bases from J, leaving 12 bases between. CDR3 sequence (DNA): TGTGCCAGCAGCGTAGGAGGGGGGGGCACCTACAATGAGCAGTTCTTC. Its translation is CASSVGGGGTYNEQFF. Complete variable domain (other parts from reference TRBV9 and TRBJ2-1): DSGVTQTPKHLITATGQRVTLRCSPRSGDLSVYWYQQSLDQGLQFLIQYYNGEERAKGNILERFSAQQFPDLHSELNLSSLELGDSALYFCASSVGGGGTYNEQFFGPGTRLTVL.

This clone was recorded once. The chain employs TRBV29-1 and TRBJ2-7; TRBD1 matches at 10 bases. Germline V gene lookup returns CDR1 SQVTM and CDR2 ANQGSEA. V lost 0 bases and J lost 4; bases outside the gene matches: 6. The CDR3 loop spans 15 amino acids. The CDR3 is CSVEEGQGKGYEQYF. DNA for the CDR3: TGCAGCGTTGAAGAGGGACAGGGGAAGGGGTACGAGCAGTACTTC.

This clone was found once. This sequence joins TRBV3-1 (or the pseudogene TRBV3-2) and TRBJ1-2, with 9 bases that match TRBD1. Germline V CDR1 and CDR2: LGHDT, YNNKEL (reference sequence). This CDR3 is 14 amino acids long. J gave up 8 bases and V 0 bases, and 4 bases lay outside the gene matches. DNA for the CDR3: TGTGCCAGCAGCCAAGAACAGGGGGCGAGAGGCTACACCTTC. Translated, it gives CASSQEQGARGYTF.